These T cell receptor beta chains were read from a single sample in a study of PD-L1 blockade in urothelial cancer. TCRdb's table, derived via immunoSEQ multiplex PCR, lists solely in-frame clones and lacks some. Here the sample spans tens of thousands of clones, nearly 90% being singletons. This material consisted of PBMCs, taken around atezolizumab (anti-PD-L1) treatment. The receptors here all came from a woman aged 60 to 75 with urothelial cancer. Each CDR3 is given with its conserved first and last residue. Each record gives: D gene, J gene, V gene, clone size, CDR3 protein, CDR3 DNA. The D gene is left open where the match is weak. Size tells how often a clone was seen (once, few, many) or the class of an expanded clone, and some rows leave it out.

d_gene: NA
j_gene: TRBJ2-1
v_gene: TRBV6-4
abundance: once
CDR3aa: CASSDENYNEQFF
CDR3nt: TGTGCCAGCAGTGACGAGAATTACAATGAGCAGTTCTTC

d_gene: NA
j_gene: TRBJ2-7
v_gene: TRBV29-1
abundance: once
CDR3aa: CSVEVSYEQYF
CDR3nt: TGCAGCGTTGAGGTGAGCTACGAGCAGTACTTC

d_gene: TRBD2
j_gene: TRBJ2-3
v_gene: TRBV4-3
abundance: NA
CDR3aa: CASSQEAGGGTDTQYF
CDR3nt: TGCGCCAGCAGCCAAGAGGCGGGAGGCGGGACAGATACGCAGTATTTT

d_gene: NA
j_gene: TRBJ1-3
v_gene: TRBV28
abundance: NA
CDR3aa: CASSLHSGNTIYF
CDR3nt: TGTGCCAGCAGTTTACATTCTGGAAACACCATATATTTT

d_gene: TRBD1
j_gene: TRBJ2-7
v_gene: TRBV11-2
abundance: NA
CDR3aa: CASSPGTGGYEQYF
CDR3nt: TGTGCCAGCAGCCCAGGGACAGGGGGCTACGAGCAGTACTTC

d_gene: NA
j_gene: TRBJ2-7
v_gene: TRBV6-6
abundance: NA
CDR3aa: CASSYGAGHYEQYF
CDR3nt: TGTGCCAGCAGTTACGGGGCAGGGCACTACGAGCAGTACTTC

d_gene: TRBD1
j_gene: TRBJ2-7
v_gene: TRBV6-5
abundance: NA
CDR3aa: CASSPDRGTHEQYF
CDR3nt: TGTGCCAGCAGTCCTGACAGGGGTACCCACGAGCAGTACTTC

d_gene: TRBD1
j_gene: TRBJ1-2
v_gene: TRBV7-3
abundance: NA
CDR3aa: CASSLGQGDGYTF
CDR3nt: TGTGCCAGCAGCCTAGGACAGGGCGACGGCTACACCTTC

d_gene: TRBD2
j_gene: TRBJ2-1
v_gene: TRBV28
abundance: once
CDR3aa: CASNKGLARYNEQFF
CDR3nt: TGTGCCAGCAACAAGGGACTAGCGAGGTACAATGAGCAGTTCTTC

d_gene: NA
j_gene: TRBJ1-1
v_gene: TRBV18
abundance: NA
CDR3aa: CASSMQDFNTEAFF
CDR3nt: TGTGCCAGCTCCATGCAGGATTTTAACACTGAAGCTTTCTTT

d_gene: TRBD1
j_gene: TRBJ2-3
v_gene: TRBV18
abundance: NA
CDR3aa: CASSRDSSTDTQYF
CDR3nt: TGTGCCAGCTCACGGGACAGCAGCACAGATACGCAGTATTTT

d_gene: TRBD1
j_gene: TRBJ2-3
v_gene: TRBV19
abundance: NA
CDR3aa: CASSPHRGISTDTQYF
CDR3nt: TGTGCCAGTAGTCCCCACAGGGGGATCAGCACAGATACGCAGTATTTT

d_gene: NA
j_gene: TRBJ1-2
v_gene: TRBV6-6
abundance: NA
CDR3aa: CAASGGGNYGYTF
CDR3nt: TGTGCCGCCTCGGGTGGTGGGAACTATGGCTACACCTTC

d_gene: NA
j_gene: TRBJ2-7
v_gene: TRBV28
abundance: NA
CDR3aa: CASSFTGTLGAYEQYF
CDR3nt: TGTGCCAGCAGTTTTACCGGGACTCTCGGAGCCTACGAGCAGTACTTC

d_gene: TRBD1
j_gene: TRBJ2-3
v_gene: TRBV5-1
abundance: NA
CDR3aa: CASSPGTGGFTDTQYF
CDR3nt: TGCGCCAGCAGCCCGGGGACAGGTGGATTCACAGATACGCAGTATTTT

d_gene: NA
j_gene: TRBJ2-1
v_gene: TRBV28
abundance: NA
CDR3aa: CASQPPPAVSSYNEQFF
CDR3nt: TGTGCCAGCCAGCCCCCCCCCGCGGTTAGCTCCTACAATGAGCAGTTCTTC

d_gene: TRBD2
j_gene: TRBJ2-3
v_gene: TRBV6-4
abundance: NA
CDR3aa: CASSDRSLAGASDTQYF
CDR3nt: TGTGCCAGCAGTGACCGTTCACTAGCGGGAGCATCAGATACGCAGTATTTT

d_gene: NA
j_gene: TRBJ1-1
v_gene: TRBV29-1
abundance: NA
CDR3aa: CSVRMAEAFF
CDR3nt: TGCAGCGTGCGGATGGCTGAAGCTTTCTTT

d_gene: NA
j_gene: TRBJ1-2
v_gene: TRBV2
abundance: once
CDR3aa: CASRVDSPLVTF
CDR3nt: TGTGCCAGCAGGGTGGACAGCCCTCTAGTTACCTTC

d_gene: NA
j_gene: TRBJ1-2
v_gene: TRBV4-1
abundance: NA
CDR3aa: CASSLVGRAGYGYTF
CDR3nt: TGCGCCAGCAGCTTAGTGGGGAGGGCGGGCTATGGCTACACCTTC

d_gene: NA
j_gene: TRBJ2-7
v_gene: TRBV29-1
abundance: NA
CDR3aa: CSVEGRGRNYEQYF
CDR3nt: TGCAGCGTTGAAGGTAGGGGCCGAAACTACGAGCAGTACTTC

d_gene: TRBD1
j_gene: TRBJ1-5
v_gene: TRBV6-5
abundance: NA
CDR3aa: CASRVGQGDQPQHF
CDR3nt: TGTGCCAGCAGGGTGGGACAGGGTGATCAGCCCCAGCATTTT

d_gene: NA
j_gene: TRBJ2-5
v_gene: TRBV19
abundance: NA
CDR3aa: CASSIMVGRSETQYF
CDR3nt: TGTGCCAGTAGTATAATGGTAGGGAGGAGTGAGACCCAGTACTTC

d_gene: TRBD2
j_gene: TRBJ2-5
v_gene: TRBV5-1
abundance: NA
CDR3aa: CASSLAGGLQETQYF
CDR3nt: TGCGCCAGCAGCTTGGCGGGAGGGCTGCAAGAGACCCAGTACTTC

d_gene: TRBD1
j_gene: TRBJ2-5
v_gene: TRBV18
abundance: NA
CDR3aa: CASSLYKSRDRQETQYF
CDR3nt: TGTGCCAGCTCACTTTATAAAAGCCGGGACAGACAAGAGACCCAGTACTTC

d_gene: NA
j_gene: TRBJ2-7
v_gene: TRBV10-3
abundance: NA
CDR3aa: CAISEPTGNSYEQYF
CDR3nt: TGTGCCATCAGTGAACCAACAGGGAATTCCTACGAGCAGTACTTC

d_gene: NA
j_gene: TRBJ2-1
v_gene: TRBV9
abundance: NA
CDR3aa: CASSVEGYNEQFF
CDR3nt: TGTGCCAGCAGCGTAGAGGGGTACAATGAGCAGTTCTTC

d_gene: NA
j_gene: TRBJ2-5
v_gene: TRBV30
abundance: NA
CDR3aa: CAWSVRGRGKQETQYF
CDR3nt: TGTGCCTGGAGTGTACGCGGCAGGGGAAAGCAAGAGACCCAGTACTTC

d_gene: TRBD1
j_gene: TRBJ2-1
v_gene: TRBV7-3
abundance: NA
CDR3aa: CASSLRAGQGANEQFF
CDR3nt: TGTGCCAGCAGCTTAAGGGCGGGACAGGGGGCTAATGAGCAGTTCTTC

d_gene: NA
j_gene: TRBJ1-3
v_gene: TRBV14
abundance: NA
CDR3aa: CASSPTGNTIYF
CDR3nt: TGTGCCAGCAGCCCCACAGGAAACACCATATATTTT

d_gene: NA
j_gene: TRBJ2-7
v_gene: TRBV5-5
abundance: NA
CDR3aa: CASSLGLSSSYEQYF
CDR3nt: TGTGCCAGCAGCTTGGGACTTTCGAGCTCCTACGAGCAGTACTTC

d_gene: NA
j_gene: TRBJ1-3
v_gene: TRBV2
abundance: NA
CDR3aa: CASSALQKGSGNTIYF
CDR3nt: TGTGCCAGCAGTGCCCTCCAGAAGGGGTCTGGAAACACCATATATTTT

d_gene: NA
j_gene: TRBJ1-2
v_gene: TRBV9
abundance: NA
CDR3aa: CASSVGQGRWGYTF
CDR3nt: TGTGCCAGCAGCGTAGGGCAGGGCCGGTGGGGCTACACCTTC

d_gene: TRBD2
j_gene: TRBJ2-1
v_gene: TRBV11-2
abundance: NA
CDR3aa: CASSLVVAGDTYNEQFF
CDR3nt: TGTGCCAGCAGCTTAGTAGTAGCGGGAGACACCTACAATGAGCAGTTCTTC

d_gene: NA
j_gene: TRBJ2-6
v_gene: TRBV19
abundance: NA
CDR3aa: CASSPFGLAYSGANVLTF
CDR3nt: TGTGCCAGTAGTCCATTTGGGCTAGCCTACTCTGGGGCCAACGTCCTGACTTTC

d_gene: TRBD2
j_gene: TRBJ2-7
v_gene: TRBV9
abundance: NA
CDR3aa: CASSPRLASYEQYF
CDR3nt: TGTGCCAGCAGCCCCCGACTAGCTTCCTACGAGCAGTACTTC

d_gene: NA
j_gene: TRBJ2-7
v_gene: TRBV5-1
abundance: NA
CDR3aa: CASSPNGGTPAYEQYF
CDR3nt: TGCGCCAGCAGCCCTAATGGCGGGACTCCAGCCTACGAGCAGTACTTC

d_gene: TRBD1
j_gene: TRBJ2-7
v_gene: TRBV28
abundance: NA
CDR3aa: CASSPGGREYEQYF
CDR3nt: TGTGCCAGCAGCCCAGGGGGCAGGGAATACGAGCAGTACTTC

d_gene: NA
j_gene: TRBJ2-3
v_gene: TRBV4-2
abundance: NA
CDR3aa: CASSQPGQITDTQYF
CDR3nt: TGTGCCAGCAGCCAACCAGGACAGATTACAGATACGCAGTATTTT

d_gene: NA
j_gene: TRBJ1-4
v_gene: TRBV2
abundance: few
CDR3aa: CASRAMPRDEKLFF
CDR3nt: TGTGCCAGCAGAGCTATGCCTCGGGATGAAAAACTGTTTTTT

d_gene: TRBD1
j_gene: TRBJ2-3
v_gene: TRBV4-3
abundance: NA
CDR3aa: CASSQVWTGGSTDTQYF
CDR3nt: TGCGCCAGCAGCCAAGTCTGGACAGGGGGTAGCACAGATACGCAGTATTTT

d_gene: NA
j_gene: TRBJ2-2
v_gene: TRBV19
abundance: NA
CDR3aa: CASSMGSGLVGTGELFF
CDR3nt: TGTGCCAGTAGTATGGGGAGCGGGCTAGTGGGCACCGGGGAGCTGTTTTTT

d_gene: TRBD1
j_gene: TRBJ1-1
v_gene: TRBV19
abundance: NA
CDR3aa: CASTFGQGVTEAFF
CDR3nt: TGTGCCAGTACCTTCGGACAGGGGGTGACTGAAGCTTTCTTT

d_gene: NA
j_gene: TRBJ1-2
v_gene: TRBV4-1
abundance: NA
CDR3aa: CASSQVPGVSYGYTF
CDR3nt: TGCGCCAGCAGCCAAGTTCCCGGGGTTAGCTATGGCTACACCTTC

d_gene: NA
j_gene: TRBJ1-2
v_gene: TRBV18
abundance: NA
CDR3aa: CASSPPGAGDYGYTF
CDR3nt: TGTGCCAGCTCACCACCGGGGGCAGGGGACTATGGCTACACCTTC

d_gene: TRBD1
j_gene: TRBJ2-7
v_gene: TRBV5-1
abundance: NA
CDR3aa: CASSSGTGLFYEQYF
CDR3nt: TGCGCCAGCAGCAGCGGGACAGGGTTATTCTACGAGCAGTACTTC